This TCR beta chain was captured in a study of T cell repertoires in cytomegalovirus infection. Comment on this clonotype: Antigen specificity is unknown.

The CDR3 has 16 residues. From germline, CDR1 is SGHDN and CDR2 FVKESK. V was pared by 1 base and J by 0 bases, with 12 bases between. TCRdb reanalysed the reads using MiXCR and keeps one entry per CDR3 protein. The sample lists more than 300,000 distinct CDR3 sequences, about a third occurring once. This TCR was recovered from a human donor in good health (CMV status not recorded). Some clones in this sample may be carry-over from other donors' samples. The chain recombines TRBV14 with TRBJ1-1; TRBD1 might be the D (6 bases). Sequencing used cultured PBMCs, obtained from culture after CMV antigen stimulation. CDR3 bases: TGTGCCAGCAGCCAAGCAGCGGGGGCCATGAACACTGAAGCTTTCTTT. This codes for CASSQAAGAMNTEAFF.